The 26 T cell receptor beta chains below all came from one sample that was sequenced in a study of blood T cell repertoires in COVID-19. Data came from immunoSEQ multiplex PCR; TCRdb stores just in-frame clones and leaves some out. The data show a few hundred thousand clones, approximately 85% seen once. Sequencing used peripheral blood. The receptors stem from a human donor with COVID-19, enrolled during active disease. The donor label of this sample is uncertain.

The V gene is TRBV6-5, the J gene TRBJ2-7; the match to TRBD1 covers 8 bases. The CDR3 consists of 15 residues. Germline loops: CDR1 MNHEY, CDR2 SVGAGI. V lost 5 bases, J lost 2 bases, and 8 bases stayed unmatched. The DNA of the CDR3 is TGTGCCAGCAGTCGAGGGACAGGATTGACCTACGAGCAGTACTTC. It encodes CASSRGTGLTYEQYF.

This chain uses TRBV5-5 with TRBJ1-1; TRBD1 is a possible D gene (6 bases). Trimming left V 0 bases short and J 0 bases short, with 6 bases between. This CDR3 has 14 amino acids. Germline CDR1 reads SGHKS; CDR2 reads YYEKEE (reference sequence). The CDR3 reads CASSLGTVNTEAFF. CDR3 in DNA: TGTGCCAGCAGCTTGGGGACAGTGAACACTGAAGCTTTCTTT.

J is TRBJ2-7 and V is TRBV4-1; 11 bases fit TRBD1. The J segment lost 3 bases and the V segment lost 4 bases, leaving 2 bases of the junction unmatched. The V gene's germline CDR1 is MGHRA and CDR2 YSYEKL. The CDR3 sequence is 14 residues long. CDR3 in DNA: TGCGCCAGCAGCCGCGGGACAGGGGGCTACGAGCAGTACTTC. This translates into CASSRGTGGYEQYF.

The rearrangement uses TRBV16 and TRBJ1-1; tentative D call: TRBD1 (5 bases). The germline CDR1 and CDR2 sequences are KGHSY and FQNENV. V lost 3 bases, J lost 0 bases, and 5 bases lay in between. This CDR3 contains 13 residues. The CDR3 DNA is TGTGCCAGCAGCCAGACAGTGAACACTGAAGCTTTCTTT. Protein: CASSQTVNTEAFF.

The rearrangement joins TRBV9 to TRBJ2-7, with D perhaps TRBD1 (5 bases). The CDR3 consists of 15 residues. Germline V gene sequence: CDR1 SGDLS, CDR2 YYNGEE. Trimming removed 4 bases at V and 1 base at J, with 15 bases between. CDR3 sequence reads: CASSPTGDPSYEQYF. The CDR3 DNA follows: TGTGCCAGCAGCCCCACAGGAGACCCTTCCTACGAGCAGTACTTC.

CDR3 DNA sequence: TGTGCCAGCAGTTTGGGGGGACAGGGGGCCGGAGAGACCCAGTACTTC. Amino acids: CASSLGGQGAGETQYF. The chain links TRBV28 to TRBJ2-5, with TRBD1 identical over 12 bases. Trimming took 3 bases from V and 4 from J; bases not matched to a gene: 6. CDR3 length: 16 amino acids. Looked up from germline, CDR1 is MDHEN and CDR2 is SYDVKM.

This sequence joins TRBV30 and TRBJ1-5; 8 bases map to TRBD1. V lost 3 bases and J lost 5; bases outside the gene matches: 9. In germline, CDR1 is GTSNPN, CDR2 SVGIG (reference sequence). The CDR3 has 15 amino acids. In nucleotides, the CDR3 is TGTGCCTGGAGCTCCGGACAGGGACAACATCAGCCCCAGCATTTT. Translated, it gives CAWSSGQGQHQPQHF.

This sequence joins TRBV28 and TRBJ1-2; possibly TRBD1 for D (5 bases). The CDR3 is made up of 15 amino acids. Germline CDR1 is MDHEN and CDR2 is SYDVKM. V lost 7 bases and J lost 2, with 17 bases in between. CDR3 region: CASIESTESNYGYTF. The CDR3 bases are TGTGCCAGCATAGAGTCGACAGAATCGAACTATGGCTACACCTTC.

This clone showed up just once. CDR3 loop: CASSFGRSTDTQYF. In DNA, the CDR3 is TGTGCCAGCAGCTTCGGGAGGAGCACAGATACGCAGTATTTT. The chain is built from TRBV5-4 and TRBJ2-3; 7 bases match TRBD2. CDR1 and CDR2 from the germline V gene are SGHNT and YYREEE (reference sequence). The CDR3 is 14 residues long. The J segment lost 0 bases and the V segment lost 2 bases, leaving 0 bases of the junction unmatched.

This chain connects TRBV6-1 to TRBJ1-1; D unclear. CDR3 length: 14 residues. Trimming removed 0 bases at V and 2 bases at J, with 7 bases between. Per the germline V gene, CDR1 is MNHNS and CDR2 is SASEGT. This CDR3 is CASSEAPSNTEAFF. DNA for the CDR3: TGTGCCAGCAGTGAAGCTCCAAGCAACACTGAAGCTTTCTTT.

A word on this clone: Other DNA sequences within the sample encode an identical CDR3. The CDR3: CASSTLGTTDTQYF. CDR3 nucleotide sequence: TGTGCCAGCAGTACCCTCGGGACTACGGATACGCAGTATTTT. The chain recombines TRBV27 with TRBJ2-3; 7 bases match TRBD2. The germline V gene encodes CDR1 MNHEY and CDR2 SMNVEV (reference sequence). V lost 5 bases to trimming and J lost 6 bases; unmatched junction nucleotides: 8. There are 14 residues in the CDR3.

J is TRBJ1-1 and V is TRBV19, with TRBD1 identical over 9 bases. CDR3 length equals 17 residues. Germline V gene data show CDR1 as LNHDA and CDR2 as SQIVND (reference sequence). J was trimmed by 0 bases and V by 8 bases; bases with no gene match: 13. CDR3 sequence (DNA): TGTGCCAGTGACAGGGGGGAAACCATGCTGGTGAACACTGAAGCTTTCTTT. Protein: CASDRGETMLVNTEAFF.

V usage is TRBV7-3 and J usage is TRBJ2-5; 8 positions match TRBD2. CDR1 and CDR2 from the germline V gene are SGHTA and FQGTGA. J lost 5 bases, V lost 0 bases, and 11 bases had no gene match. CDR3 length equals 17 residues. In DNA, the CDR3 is TGTGCCAGCAGCTTAACGAGCAGCGGGAGCCGGAGGGAGACCCAGTACTTC. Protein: CASSLTSSGSRRETQYF.

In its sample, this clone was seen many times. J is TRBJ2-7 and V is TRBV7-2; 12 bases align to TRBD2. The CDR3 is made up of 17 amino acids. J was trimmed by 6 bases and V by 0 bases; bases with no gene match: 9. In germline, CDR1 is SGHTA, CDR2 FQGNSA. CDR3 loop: CASSLATTSGRGREQYF. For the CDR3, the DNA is TGTGCCAGCAGCTTAGCGACGACTAGCGGGAGAGGTCGCGAGCAGTACTTC.

CDR3 sequence: CASSTDRGHYGYTF. CDR3 in DNA: TGCGCCAGCAGCACGGACAGGGGGCACTATGGCTACACCTTC. This chain uses TRBV5-1 with TRBJ1-2; 11 bases are shared with TRBD1. V was pared by 4 bases and J by 3 bases, with 2 bases of the junction left unmatched. Germline CDR1 and CDR2: SGHRS and YFSETQ. The CDR3 covers 14 residues.

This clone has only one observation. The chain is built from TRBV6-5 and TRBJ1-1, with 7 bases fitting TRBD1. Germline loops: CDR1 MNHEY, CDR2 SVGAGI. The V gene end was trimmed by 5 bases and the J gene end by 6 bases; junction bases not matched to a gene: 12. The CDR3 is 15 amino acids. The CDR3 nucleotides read TGTGCCAGCAGTCAGCTGACAGGGTTTATCGCTGAAGCTTTCTTT. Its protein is CASSQLTGFIAEAFF.

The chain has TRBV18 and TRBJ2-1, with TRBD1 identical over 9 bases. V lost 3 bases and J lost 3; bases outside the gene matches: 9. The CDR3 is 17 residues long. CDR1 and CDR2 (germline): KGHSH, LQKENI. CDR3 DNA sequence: TGTGCCAGCTCACCTATAAGTCCGGGACAGGGCTACAATGAGCAGTTCTTC. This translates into CASSPISPGQGYNEQFF.

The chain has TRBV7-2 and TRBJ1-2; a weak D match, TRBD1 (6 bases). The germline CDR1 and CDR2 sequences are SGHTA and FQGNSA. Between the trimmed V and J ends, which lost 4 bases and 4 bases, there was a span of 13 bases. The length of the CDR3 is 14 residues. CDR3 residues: CASSSTGTTYGYTF. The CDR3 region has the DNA TGTGCCAGCAGCTCAACCGGGACAACCTATGGCTACACCTTC.

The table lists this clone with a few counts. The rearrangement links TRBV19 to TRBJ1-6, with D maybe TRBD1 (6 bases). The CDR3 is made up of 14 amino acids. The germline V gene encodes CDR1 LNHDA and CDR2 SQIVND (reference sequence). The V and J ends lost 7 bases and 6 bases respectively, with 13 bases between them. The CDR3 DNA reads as TGTGCCAGTAAACCAGGGGCCGTTAATTCACCCCTCCACTTT. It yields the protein CASKPGAVNSPLHF.

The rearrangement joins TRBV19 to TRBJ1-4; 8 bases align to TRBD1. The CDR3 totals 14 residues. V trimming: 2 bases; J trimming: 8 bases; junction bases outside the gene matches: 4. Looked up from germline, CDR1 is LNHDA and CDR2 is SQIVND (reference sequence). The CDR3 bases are TGTGCCAGTAGTATAAATACAGGGGGAGAAAAACTGTTTTTT. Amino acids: CASSINTGGEKLFF.

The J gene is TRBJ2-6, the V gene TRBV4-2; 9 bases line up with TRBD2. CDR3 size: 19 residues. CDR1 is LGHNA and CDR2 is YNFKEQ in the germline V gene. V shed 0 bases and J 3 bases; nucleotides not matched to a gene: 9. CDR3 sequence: CASSQDLTSGPYGANVLTF. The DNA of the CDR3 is TGTGCCAGCAGCCAAGATTTAACTAGCGGGCCCTATGGGGCCAACGTCCTGACTTTC.

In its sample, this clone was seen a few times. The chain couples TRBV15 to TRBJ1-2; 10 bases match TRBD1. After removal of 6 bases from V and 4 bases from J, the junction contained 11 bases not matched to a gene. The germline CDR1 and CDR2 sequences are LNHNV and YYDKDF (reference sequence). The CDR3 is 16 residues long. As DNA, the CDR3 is TGTGCCACCAGTATCGATGGGACAGGGGCCCCCTATGGCTACACCTTC. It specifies CATSIDGTGAPYGYTF.

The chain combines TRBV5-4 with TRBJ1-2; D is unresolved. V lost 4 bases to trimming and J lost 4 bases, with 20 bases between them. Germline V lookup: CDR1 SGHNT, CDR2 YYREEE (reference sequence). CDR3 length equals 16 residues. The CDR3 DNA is TGTGCCAGCAGCCCACCTGGCTGGCGGAATCCCTATGGCTACACCTTC. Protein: CASSPPGWRNPYGYTF.

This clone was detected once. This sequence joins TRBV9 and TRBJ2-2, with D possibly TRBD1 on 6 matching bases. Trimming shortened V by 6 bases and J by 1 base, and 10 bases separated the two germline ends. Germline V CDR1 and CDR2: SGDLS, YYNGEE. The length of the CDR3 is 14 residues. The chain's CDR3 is CASTRDMNTGELFF. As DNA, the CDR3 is TGTGCCAGCACCCGGGACATGAACACCGGGGAGCTGTTTTTT.

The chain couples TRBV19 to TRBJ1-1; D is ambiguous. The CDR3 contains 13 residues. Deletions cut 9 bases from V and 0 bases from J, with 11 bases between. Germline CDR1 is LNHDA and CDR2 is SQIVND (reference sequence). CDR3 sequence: CASGLAMNTEAFF. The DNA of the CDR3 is TGTGCCAGCGGACTGGCCATGAACACTGAAGCTTTCTTT.

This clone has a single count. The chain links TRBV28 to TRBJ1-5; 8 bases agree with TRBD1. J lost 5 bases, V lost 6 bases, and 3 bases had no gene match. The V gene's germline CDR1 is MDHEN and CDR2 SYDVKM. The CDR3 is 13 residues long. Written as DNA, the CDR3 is TGTGCCAGCAGGCTACAGGGGGATCAGCCCCAGCATTTT. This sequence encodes CASRLQGDQPQHF.